Listed below are T cell receptor beta chains from one sample, sequenced in a study of T cells after yellow fever vaccination. TCRdb re-analysed the 5' RACE reads in MiXCR, keeping a single row per CDR3 protein. The data hold about 130,000 distinct CDR3 sequences, with about 6.9% observed a single time. Sequenced here: CD4+ T cells sorted from PBMCs, sampled 10 days after the yellow fever booster vaccination. The source is a man aged 30-40 years who received the YFV17D yellow fever vaccine. Both conserved end residues are part of each CDR3. Fields, in order: J gene, D gene, clone size, V gene, CDR3 protein, CDR3 DNA. The D gene is left open where the match is weak. Size is stated for part of the rows, as once, few or many counts, or as a class when the clone is expanded.

j_call: TRBJ2-4
d_call: -
clone_size: many
v_call: TRBV4-2
cdr3_aa: CASSQGALNIQYF
cdr3_nt: TGTGCCAGCAGCCAAGGGGCCCTAAACATTCAGTACTTC

j_call: TRBJ1-2
d_call: TRBD1
clone_size: many
v_call: TRBV15
cdr3_aa: CATSQGQGAWGYTF
cdr3_nt: TGTGCCACCAGCCAGGGACAGGGGGCGTGGGGCTACACCTTC

j_call: TRBJ2-1
d_call: -
clone_size: many
v_call: TRBV29-1
cdr3_aa: CSVAGNPQFF
cdr3_nt: TGCAGCGTTGCCGGCAACCCGCAGTTCTTC

j_call: TRBJ1-1
d_call: -
clone_size: -
v_call: TRBV1
cdr3_aa: CASSQEGGEAFF
cdr3_nt: TGTGCCAGCAGCCAAGAGGGGGGTGAAGCTTTCTTT

j_call: TRBJ1-2
d_call: -
clone_size: many
v_call: TRBV5-1
cdr3_aa: CASSLEGPTYGYTF
cdr3_nt: TGCGCCAGCAGCTTGGAGGGACCTACTTATGGCTACACCTTC

j_call: TRBJ1-1
d_call: TRBD1
clone_size: many
v_call: TRBV5-1
cdr3_aa: CASSLTGEDTEAFF
cdr3_nt: TGCGCCAGCAGCTTGACAGGGGAGGATACTGAAGCTTTCTTT

j_call: TRBJ2-1
d_call: -
clone_size: -
v_call: TRBV15
cdr3_aa: CATSRDPPGSFYNEQFF
cdr3_nt: TGTGCCACCAGCAGAGATCCCCCCGGGAGCTTCTACAATGAGCAGTTCTTC

j_call: TRBJ2-5
d_call: -
clone_size: few
v_call: TRBV5-4
cdr3_aa: CASGGWGGQETQYF
cdr3_nt: TGTGCCAGCGGGGGGTGGGGCGGCCAAGAGACCCAGTACTTC

j_call: TRBJ2-5
d_call: TRBD1
clone_size: many
v_call: TRBV20-1
cdr3_aa: CSGEQGDTQYF
cdr3_nt: TGCAGCGGAGAACAGGGGGATACCCAGTACTTC

j_call: TRBJ1-3
d_call: -
clone_size: few
v_call: TRBV6-5
cdr3_aa: CASRTTPGRGRSGNTIYF
cdr3_nt: TGTGCCAGCCGCACCACTCCGGGAAGGGGCCGCTCTGGAAACACCATATATTTT

j_call: TRBJ2-1
d_call: TRBD2
clone_size: many
v_call: TRBV9
cdr3_aa: CASSPRKPGTSGRAGNEQFF
cdr3_nt: TGTGCCAGCAGCCCTCGGAAGCCCGGGACTAGCGGGAGGGCCGGGAATGAGCAGTTCTTC

j_call: TRBJ1-1
d_call: -
clone_size: many
v_call: TRBV7-9
cdr3_aa: CASSLQGGSTEAFF
cdr3_nt: TGTGCCAGCAGCTTACAGGGAGGGTCCACTGAAGCTTTCTTT

j_call: TRBJ1-5
d_call: -
clone_size: many
v_call: TRBV7-2
cdr3_aa: CASSLVVQVQPQHF
cdr3_nt: TGTGCCAGCAGCTTAGTGGTCCAGGTCCAGCCCCAGCATTTT

j_call: TRBJ2-1
d_call: -
clone_size: many
v_call: TRBV2
cdr3_aa: CATHADGSYNEQFF
cdr3_nt: TGTGCCACCCACGCGGACGGCTCCTACAATGAGCAGTTCTTC

j_call: TRBJ2-5
d_call: -
clone_size: many
v_call: TRBV20-1
cdr3_aa: CSAGQGYETQYF
cdr3_nt: TGCAGTGCCGGGCAGGGTTACGAGACCCAGTACTTC

j_call: TRBJ2-1
d_call: TRBD2
clone_size: -
v_call: TRBV20-1
cdr3_aa: CSAQTSGSYNEQFF
cdr3_nt: TGCAGTGCCCAGACTAGCGGGAGCTACAATGAGCAGTTCTTC

j_call: TRBJ1-1
d_call: TRBD1
clone_size: few
v_call: TRBV5-4
cdr3_aa: CASSFYRGFDTEAFF
cdr3_nt: TGTGCCAGCAGCTTCTACAGGGGTTTTGACACTGAAGCTTTCTTT

j_call: TRBJ1-1
d_call: -
clone_size: many
v_call: TRBV7-9
cdr3_aa: CASSPRVRGTEAFF
cdr3_nt: TGTGCCAGCAGCCCCAGGGTCCGGGGCACTGAAGCTTTCTTT

j_call: TRBJ1-1
d_call: TRBD1
clone_size: -
v_call: TRBV5-1
cdr3_aa: CASSSRQGWGTEAFF
cdr3_nt: TGCGCCAGCAGCTCGCGACAGGGATGGGGCACTGAAGCTTTCTTT

j_call: TRBJ1-2
d_call: -
clone_size: -
v_call: TRBV24-1
cdr3_aa: CATSDLSRNYGYTF
cdr3_nt: TGTGCCACCAGTGATTTGTCTCGGAACTATGGCTACACCTTC

j_call: TRBJ2-1
d_call: -
clone_size: many
v_call: TRBV19
cdr3_aa: CASRPLGTLGEQFF
cdr3_nt: TGTGCCAGCAGGCCCCTCGGGACCTTGGGTGAGCAGTTCTTC

j_call: TRBJ2-5
d_call: -
clone_size: many
v_call: TRBV28
cdr3_aa: CASTTGQETQYF
cdr3_nt: TGTGCCAGCACGACTGGACAAGAGACCCAGTACTTC

j_call: TRBJ2-1
d_call: TRBD2
clone_size: many
v_call: TRBV5-1
cdr3_aa: CASSLVLSGAYNEQFF
cdr3_nt: TGCGCCAGCAGCTTGGTCCTCAGCGGGGCCTACAATGAGCAGTTCTTC

j_call: TRBJ2-2
d_call: -
clone_size: many
v_call: TRBV20-1
cdr3_aa: CSARDLKLNTGELFF
cdr3_nt: TGCAGTGCTAGAGATCTAAAGCTTAACACCGGGGAGCTGTTTTTT

j_call: TRBJ1-6
d_call: -
clone_size: many
v_call: TRBV7-2
cdr3_aa: CASSDVGAGSSPLHF
cdr3_nt: TGTGCCAGCAGTGATGTGGGAGCCGGGAGTTCACCCCTCCACTTT

j_call: TRBJ2-7
d_call: TRBD1
clone_size: many
v_call: TRBV5-4
cdr3_aa: CASSLTDRGHEQYF
cdr3_nt: TGTGCCAGCAGCTTGACTGACAGGGGCCACGAGCAGTACTTC

j_call: TRBJ2-1
d_call: TRBD2
clone_size: many
v_call: TRBV5-1
cdr3_aa: CASSSSSGSSYNEQFF
cdr3_nt: TGCGCCAGCAGCTCCTCTAGCGGGAGTTCCTACAATGAGCAGTTCTTC

j_call: TRBJ2-1
d_call: -
clone_size: many
v_call: TRBV5-6
cdr3_aa: CASSLMTDEQFF
cdr3_nt: TGTGCCAGCAGCTTGATGACCGATGAGCAGTTCTTC

j_call: TRBJ1-5
d_call: TRBD1
clone_size: many
v_call: TRBV5-5
cdr3_aa: CASSPLPGQGVNQPQHF
cdr3_nt: TGTGCCAGCAGTCCGCTCCCGGGACAGGGAGTTAATCAGCCCCAGCATTTT

j_call: TRBJ1-4
d_call: -
clone_size: many
v_call: TRBV20-1
cdr3_aa: CSVGASNEKLFF
cdr3_nt: TGCAGTGTCGGGGCTTCTAATGAAAAACTGTTTTTT

j_call: TRBJ2-3
d_call: -
clone_size: many
v_call: TRBV5-1
cdr3_aa: CASSYRRARNTDTQYF
cdr3_nt: TGCGCCAGCAGCTACAGAAGGGCTCGGAACACAGATACGCAGTATTTT

j_call: TRBJ2-7
d_call: -
clone_size: once
v_call: TRBV11-2
cdr3_aa: CASSPRRGPQYF
cdr3_nt: TGTGCCAGCAGCCCTAGGAGGGGACCGCAGTACTTC

j_call: TRBJ2-7
d_call: -
clone_size: many
v_call: TRBV20-1
cdr3_aa: CSATSLKRAEQYF
cdr3_nt: TGCAGTGCTACTAGCCTCAAGCGGGCCGAGCAGTACTTC

j_call: TRBJ2-7
d_call: TRBD1
clone_size: many
v_call: TRBV28
cdr3_aa: CASSSGTGFEQYF
cdr3_nt: TGTGCCAGCAGTTCCGGGACAGGGTTCGAGCAGTACTTC

j_call: TRBJ2-2
d_call: TRBD1
clone_size: few
v_call: TRBV24-1
cdr3_aa: CATRTGHTGELFF
cdr3_nt: TGTGCCACCAGGACAGGGCACACCGGGGAGCTGTTTTTT

j_call: TRBJ2-1
d_call: -
clone_size: many
v_call: TRBV10-3
cdr3_aa: CAISSTRNEQFF
cdr3_nt: TGTGCCATCAGTTCAACGAGGAATGAGCAGTTCTTC

j_call: TRBJ1-2
d_call: TRBD1
clone_size: many
v_call: TRBV10-2
cdr3_aa: CASSEWGQGRGYTF
cdr3_nt: TGCGCCAGCAGTGAGTGGGGACAGGGACGTGGCTACACCTTC

j_call: TRBJ1-4
d_call: -
clone_size: many
v_call: TRBV12-3/TRBV12-4
cdr3_aa: CASSLGLARREKLFF
cdr3_nt: TGTGCCAGCAGTTTAGGTCTAGCACGGCGTGAAAAACTGTTTTTT

j_call: TRBJ1-1
d_call: TRBD1
clone_size: many
v_call: TRBV16
cdr3_aa: CASNADRGRGTEAFF
cdr3_nt: TGTGCCAGCAACGCGGACAGGGGGCGCGGCACTGAAGCTTTCTTT

j_call: TRBJ2-1
d_call: TRBD2
clone_size: many
v_call: TRBV6-1
cdr3_aa: CASSENGGSSYNEQFF
cdr3_nt: TGTGCCAGCAGTGAAAATGGCGGGAGTTCCTACAATGAGCAGTTCTTC

j_call: TRBJ2-1
d_call: -
clone_size: many
v_call: TRBV18
cdr3_aa: CASSPGQIPYNEQFF
cdr3_nt: TGTGCCAGCTCACCGGGGCAGATCCCCTACAATGAGCAGTTCTTC

j_call: TRBJ1-2
d_call: -
clone_size: few
v_call: TRBV7-2
cdr3_aa: CASSSWGGYTF
cdr3_nt: TGTGCCAGCAGCTCATGGGGGGGCTACACCTTC

j_call: TRBJ2-7
d_call: -
clone_size: many
v_call: TRBV28
cdr3_aa: CASSTPLYQGQYF
cdr3_nt: TGTGCCAGCAGTACCCCCCTTTATCAGGGGCAGTACTTC